Listed here are 15 T cell receptor beta chains from one sample, sequenced in a study of blood T cell repertoires in COVID-19. Using immunoSEQ multiplex PCR, the repertoire was profiled, and TCRdb retains in-frame clones only, with some absent. The table includes around 310,000 clones, 85% to 90% detected once. Sequencing was performed on PBMCs or T cells enriched from blood (not recorded which). These TCRs come from a woman in her thirties who had recovered from COVID-19.

The J gene is TRBJ1-5, the V gene TRBV2, with a tentative D call TRBD1 (5 bases). This CDR3 has 12 residues. Looked up from germline, CDR1 is SNHLY and CDR2 is FYNNEI. V lost 8 bases and J lost 6, with 11 bases in between. The CDR3 sequence: CASGGSVQPQHF. DNA of the CDR3: TGTGCCAGCGGGGGGTCGGTTCAGCCCCAGCATTTT. Based on the CDR3 plus reference TRBV2 and TRBJ1-5, the full variable domain is EPEVTQTPSHQVTQMGQEVILRCVPISNHLYFYWYRQILGQKVEFLVSFYNNEISEKSEIFDDQFSVERPDGSNFTLKIRSTKLEDSAMYFCASGGSVQPQHFGDGTRLSIL.

The chain recombines TRBV28 with TRBJ2-1; D is undetermined. The CDR3 runs 15 residues. Germline V gene data show CDR1 as MDHEN and CDR2 as SYDVKM. V lost 1 base, J lost 2 bases, and 9 bases lay in between. The CDR3 DNA is TGTGCCAGCAGTTTATCCCCAGGAACCTACAATGAGCAGTTCTTC. Residues: CASSLSPGTYNEQFF. Supplemented by reference TRBV28 and TRBJ2-1, the full variable domain reads DVKVTQSSRYLVKRTGEKVFLECVQDMDHENMFWYRQDPGLGLRLIYFSYDVKMKEKGDIPEGYSVSREKKERFSLILESASTNQTSMYLCASSLSPGTYNEQFFGPGTRLTVL.

The V gene is TRBV7-2, the J gene TRBJ2-7; D unclear. This CDR3 contains 14 residues. Germline-derived CDR1 and CDR2 are SGHTA and FQGNSA. V was cut by 5 bases and J by 1 base, with 12 bases left in between. The CDR3 bases are TGTGCCAGCAGCCAAAGCCTAGTTTCCTACGAGCAGTACTTC. Translated, it gives CASSQSLVSYEQYF. Combining the CDR3 with reference TRBV7-2 and TRBJ2-7 gives the whole variable domain GAGVSQSPSNKVTEKGKDVELRCDPISGHTALYWYRQSLGQGLEFLIYFQGNSAPDKSGLPSDRFSAERTGGSVSTLTIQRTQQEDSAVYLCASSQSLVSYEQYFGPGTRLTVT.

The chain joins TRBV19 to TRBJ1-5; 8 bases line up with TRBD1. The trim removed 3 bases at V and 1 base at J, leaving 5 bases unmatched. This CDR3 spans 16 amino acids. Per the germline V gene, CDR1 is LNHDA and CDR2 is SQIVND (reference sequence). The CDR3 DNA is TGTGCCAGTAGTATCCCCTGGGACAGGAGCAATCAGCCCCAGCATTTT. It translates to CASSIPWDRSNQPQHF.

The chain joins TRBV19 to TRBJ2-4, with D unresolved. Per germline, CDR1 LNHDA and CDR2 SQIVND (reference sequence). CDR3 length: 14 amino acids. Deletions cut 6 bases from V and 1 base from J, with 10 bases between. This CDR3 reads CASSFTVAKNIQYF. The CDR3 nucleotides read TGTGCCAGTAGCTTTACAGTTGCCAAAAACATTCAGTACTTC. The full variable domain, in which reference TRBV19 and TRBJ2-4 provide the parts outside the CDR3, is DGGITQSPKYLFRKEGQNVTLSCEQNLNHDAMYWYRQDPGQGLRLIYYSQIVNDFQKGDIAEGYSVSREKKESFPLTVTSAQKNPTAFYLCASSFTVAKNIQYFGAGTRLSVL.

V and J are TRBV7-9 and TRBJ1-1, with D perhaps TRBD1 (6 bases). The V gene's germline CDR1 is SEHNR and CDR2 FQNEAQ (reference sequence). This CDR3 has 13 residues. Trimming left V 10 bases short and J 0 bases short, with 12 bases between. CDR3: CATGGQMNTEAFF. As DNA, the CDR3 is TGTGCCACCGGCGGACAGATGAACACTGAAGCTTTCTTT.

The V call is TRBV6-5, the J call TRBJ1-2, with D possibly matching TRBD1 (5 bases). Trimming shortened V by 0 bases and J by 8 bases, and 16 bases separated the two germline ends. This CDR3 has 15 residues. Germline-derived CDR1 and CDR2 are MNHEY and SVGAGI. This CDR3 reads CASSYSRGTTEGYTF. In DNA, the CDR3 is TGTGCCAGCAGTTACTCAAGGGGTACAACAGAGGGCTACACCTTC.

The V gene is TRBV25-1, the J gene TRBJ2-1, with D possibly matching TRBD2 (6 bases). The length of the CDR3 is 14 residues. Trimming stripped 7 bases from V and 2 bases from J, with 12 bases between. The V gene's germline CDR1 is MGHDK and CDR2 SYGVNS. This chain's CDR3 is CASTREQAYNEQFF. The CDR3 DNA follows: TGTGCCAGCACTCGGGAGCAGGCCTACAATGAGCAGTTCTTC.

The chain couples TRBV9 to TRBJ2-1, with D tentatively TRBD1 (5 bases). The length of the CDR3 is 14 residues. Germline-derived CDR1 and CDR2 are SGDLS and YYNGEE. V was cut by 6 bases and J by 7 bases, with 17 bases left in between. In nucleotides, the CDR3 is TGTGCCAGCACCAGGGCTTCTGGGGAAAATGAGCAGTTCTTC. Its translation: CASTRASGENEQFF.

The V call is TRBV5-6, the J call TRBJ2-5; 9 bases match TRBD1. The J segment lost 5 bases and the V segment lost 3 bases, leaving 5 bases of the junction unmatched. CDR3 length: 14 amino acids. Germline V gives CDR1 SGHDT, CDR2 YYEEEE. CDR3 DNA sequence: TGTGCCAGCAGCTCCTCCGGGACAGGGGAGACCCAGTACTTC. Encoded protein: CASSSSGTGETQYF. Full variable domain (missing parts from reference TRBV5-6 and TRBJ2-5): DAGVTQSPTHLIKTRGQQVTLRCSPKSGHDTVSWYQQALGQGPQFIFQYYEEEERQRGNFPDRFSGHQFPNYSSELNVNALLLGDSALYLCASSSSGTGETQYFGPGTRLLVL.

The CDR3 sequence is CASSQGIGLVVDSSYEQYF. Here the CDR3 DNA reads TGTGCCAGCAGCCAGGGAATCGGCCTAGTGGTAGACAGCTCCTACGAGCAGTACTTC. The J gene is TRBJ2-7, the V gene TRBV14; a weak D match, TRBD1 (5 bases). The germline V gene has CDR1 SGHDN and CDR2 FVKESK. This CDR3 region has 19 residues. V lost 3 bases, J lost 0 bases, and 24 bases lay in between.

This clone was counted between two and nine times. The chain uses TRBV14 and TRBJ2-6; D perhaps matches TRBD1 (5 bases). The V end was cut by 3 bases, the J end by 1 base, with 7 bases between. Germline CDR1 and CDR2: SGHDN and FVKESK. The length of the CDR3 is 15 residues. This chain's CDR3 is CASSHRVSGANVLTF. CDR3 DNA: TGTGCCAGCAGCCACAGGGTTTCTGGGGCCAACGTCCTGACTTTC. The entire variable domain, with the rest obtained from reference TRBV14 and TRBJ2-6, is as follows: EAGVTQFPSHSVIEKGQTVTLRCDPISGHDNLYWYRRVMGKEIKFLLHFVKESKQDESGMPNNRFLAERTGGTYSTLKVQPAELEDSGVYFCASSHRVSGANVLTFGAGSRLTVL.

J is TRBJ1-2 and V is TRBV28, with a tentative D call TRBD1 (5 bases). V shed 5 bases and J shed 2 bases, with 15 bases lying between them. CDR3 length equals 15 residues. Germline CDR1 reads MDHEN; CDR2 reads SYDVKM. The CDR3 DNA is TGTGCCAGCAGTCCCCCCATGGGGCTGAACTATGGCTACACCTTC. As protein: CASSPPMGLNYGYTF.

The chain couples TRBV7-3 to TRBJ2-5; D gene unclear. V gave up 0 bases and J gave up 3 bases, with 5 bases separating them. The CDR3 length is 13 residues. Looked up from germline, CDR1 is SGHTA and CDR2 is FQGTGA. The CDR3 protein is CASSLTREETQYF. The CDR3 nucleotides read TGTGCCAGCAGCTTAACTCGAGAAGAGACCCAGTACTTC.

The chain links TRBV7-3 to TRBJ2-7; 8 nucleotides agree with TRBD1. Germline CDR1 is SGHTA and CDR2 is FQGTGA. Trimming at V came to 5 bases and at J to 3 bases, leaving 9 bases not matched to a gene. The CDR3 spans 15 residues. CDR3 coding DNA: TGTGCCAGCAGCACCGGACACAGGGGGGTCTACGAGCAGTACTTC. As protein: CASSTGHRGVYEQYF.